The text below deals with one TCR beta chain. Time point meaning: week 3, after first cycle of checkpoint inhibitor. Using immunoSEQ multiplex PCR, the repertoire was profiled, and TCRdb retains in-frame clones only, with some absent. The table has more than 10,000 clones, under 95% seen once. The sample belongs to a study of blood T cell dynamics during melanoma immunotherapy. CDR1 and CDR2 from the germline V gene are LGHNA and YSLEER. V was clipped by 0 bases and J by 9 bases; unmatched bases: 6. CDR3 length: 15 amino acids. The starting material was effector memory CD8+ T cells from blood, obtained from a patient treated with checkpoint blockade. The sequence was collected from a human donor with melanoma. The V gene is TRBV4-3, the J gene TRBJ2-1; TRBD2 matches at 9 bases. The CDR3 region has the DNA TGCGCCAGCAGCCAAGATGACCTAGCGGGAAGTGAGCAGTTCTTC. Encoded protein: CASSQDDLAGSEQFF.